This TCR beta chain was captured by sequencing in a study of blood T cell repertoires in COVID-19. Study background: From the United States, Italy and Spain came samples of acute and convalescent COVID-19. Nucleic acid was either cDNA or gDNA, and it came from T cells, B-cell-depleted T cells, or PBMCs.

Profiled with immunoSEQ multiplex PCR; TCRdb holds only in-frame clones, not every one. The sample lists approximately 96,000 clones, roughly 80% occurring once. This clone showed up just a few times. V lost 3 bases to trimming and J lost 4 bases; unmatched junction nucleotides: 11. CDR3 size: 15 residues. The germline gives CDR1 DFQATT, CDR2 SNEGSKA (reference sequence). This receptor was obtained from a woman of 80 years or more with acute or convalescent COVID-19. The sample taken for sequencing was peripheral blood. The gene calls are TRBV20-1 and TRBJ2-7, with 8 bases lining up with TRBD2. Written as DNA, the CDR3 is TGCAGTGCTAGTGATCCGGGGGGGGTAGGTTACGAGCAGTACTTC. Translating it yields CSASDPGGVGYEQYF.